This T cell receptor beta chain was profiled in a study of shared clonotypes between healthy human individuals. Study details: The plates for each donor numbered three CD4 naive, three CD4 memory, two CD8 naive and one CD8 memory.

This clone was detected a few times. The antigen remains unidentified. Germline V lookup: CDR1 KGHSH, CDR2 LQKENI. CDR3 length: 15 amino acids. V was cut by 3 bases and J by 3 bases, with 12 bases left in between. Measured with immunoSEQ multiplex PCR; TCRdb has only the in-frame clones, and not every one. The sample includes more than 850,000 clones, 75% to 80% of them seen just once. The study, taken as a whole, reports: Sequencing depth was expected to influence donor clonotype sharing. The generation probabilities recorded for non-shared clonotypes fell below those of clonotypes shared by all four donors.

This sequence joins TRBV18 and TRBJ1-5; D gene ambiguous. Sequenced material: memory CD4+ T cells from PBMCs. Subset noted: CD45RA-negative fraction. The origin of this receptor is a man between 18 and 35 years old in good health. Some clones in this sample may be carry-over from other donors' samples. CDR3 coding DNA: TGTGCCAGCTCACCCGCAACGGGCCCCAATCAGCCCCAGCATTTT. Amino acids: CASSPATGPNQPQHF. The whole variable domain, filled in from reference TRBV18 and TRBJ1-5, reads NAGVMQNPRHLVRRRGQEARLRCSPMKGHSHVYWYRQLPEEGLKFMVYLQKENIIDESGMPKERFSAEFPKEGPSILRIQQVVRGDSAAYFCASSPATGPNQPQHFGDGTRLSIL.